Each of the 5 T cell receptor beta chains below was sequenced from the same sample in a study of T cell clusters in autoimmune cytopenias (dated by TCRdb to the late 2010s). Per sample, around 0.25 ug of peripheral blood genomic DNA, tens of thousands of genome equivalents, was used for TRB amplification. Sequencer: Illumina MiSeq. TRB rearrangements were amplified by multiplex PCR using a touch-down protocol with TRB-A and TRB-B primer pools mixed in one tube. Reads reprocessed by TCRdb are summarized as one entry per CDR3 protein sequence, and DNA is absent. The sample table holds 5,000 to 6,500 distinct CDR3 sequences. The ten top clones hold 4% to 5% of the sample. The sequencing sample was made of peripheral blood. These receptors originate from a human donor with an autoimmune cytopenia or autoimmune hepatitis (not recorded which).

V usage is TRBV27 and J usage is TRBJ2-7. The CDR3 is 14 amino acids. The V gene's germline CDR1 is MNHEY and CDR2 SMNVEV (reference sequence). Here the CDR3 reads CASSSGLGSYEQYF.

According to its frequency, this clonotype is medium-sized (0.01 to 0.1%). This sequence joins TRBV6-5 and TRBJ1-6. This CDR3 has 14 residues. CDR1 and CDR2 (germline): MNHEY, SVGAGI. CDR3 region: CASSYSFKNSPLHF.

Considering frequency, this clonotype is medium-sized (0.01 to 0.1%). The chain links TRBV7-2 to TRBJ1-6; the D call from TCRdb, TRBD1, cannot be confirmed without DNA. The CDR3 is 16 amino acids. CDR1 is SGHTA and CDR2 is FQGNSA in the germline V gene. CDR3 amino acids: CASSLTNRVGNSPLHF.

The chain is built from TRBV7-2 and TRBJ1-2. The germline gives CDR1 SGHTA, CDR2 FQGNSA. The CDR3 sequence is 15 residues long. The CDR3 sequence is CASSLDLGRTWGYTF.

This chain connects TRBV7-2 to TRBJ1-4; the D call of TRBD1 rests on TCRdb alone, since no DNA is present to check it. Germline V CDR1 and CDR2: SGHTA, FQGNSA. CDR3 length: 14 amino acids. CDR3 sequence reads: CASSGTGIGEKLFF.